Shown below are 29 T cell receptor beta chains from a single sample sequenced in a study of neurological immune-mediated disorders (dated 2019 in TCRdb). Library construction relied on 5' RACE. TCRdb names Illumina HiSeq 2500 as the instrument used. Starting from the raw public reads, TCRdb applied fastp trimming at Q25, assembled clones with MiXCR and retained in-frame beta chains. Rows with one shared CDR3 protein collapse into an entry with the most common genes and DNA. A total of about 69,000 distinct CDR3 sequences appear in this sample, around 3.9% of them only once. 1.3% of the sample lies in the top ten. Sequencing used PBMCs. Source of these receptors: a young man with multiple sclerosis.

Many counts were recorded for this clonotype. The CDR3 coding sequence is TGTGCCAGCAGTGTGTACAGTAGCACTGAAGCTTTCTTT. Its protein is CASSVYSSTEAFF. J is TRBJ1-1 and V is TRBV2; D is uncertain. The length of the CDR3 is 13 residues. The germline V and J ends were trimmed by 4 bases and 4 bases, with 10 bases remaining between them. The germline gives CDR1 SNHLY, CDR2 FYNNEI.

This clonotype was detected ten times or more. The V gene is TRBV5-5, the J gene TRBJ2-1, with D possibly being TRBD1 (6 bases). Germline V gives CDR1 SGHKS, CDR2 YYEKEE (reference sequence). V was trimmed by 5 bases and J by 8 bases, leaving 26 bases between them. This CDR3 region has 17 residues. The CDR3: CASSYLPPGELGDEQFF. CDR3 coding DNA: TGTGCCAGCAGTTACCTCCCCCCAGGGGAGCTCGGGGATGAGCAGTTCTTC.

There are many counts of this clonotype. In DNA, the CDR3 is TGTGCCAGCAGTTACGGACAGGGACTTTACGAGCAGTACTTC. Its translation is CASSYGQGLYEQYF. The chain is built from TRBV6-5 and TRBJ2-7; 8 bases fit TRBD1. CDR1 is MNHEY and CDR2 is SVGAGI in the germline V gene. The V gene end was trimmed by 2 bases and the J gene end by 4 bases; junction bases not matched to a gene: 4. The CDR3 has 14 residues.

This clonotype occurred many times. The CDR3 sequence: CASSSRVGGIYNEQFF. The DNA for the CDR3 is TGTGCCAGCAGCTCCAGGGTGGGGGGAATATACAATGAGCAGTTCTTC. The chain recombines TRBV7-2 with TRBJ2-1, with TRBD2 as a possible D gene (6 bases). This CDR3 contains 16 residues. The germline V and J ends were trimmed by 4 bases and 4 bases, with 17 bases remaining between them. CDR1 is SGHTA, CDR2 FQGNSA, per germline.

This clonotype was recorded many times. The rearrangement uses TRBV12-3 or TRBV12-4 and TRBJ2-2; TRBD2 matches 13 bases. V gave up 6 bases and J gave up 0 bases; unmatched junction bases: 4. This CDR3 is built from 17 residues. DNA for the CDR3: TGTGCCAGCAGACTGACTAGCGGGGGGCCGAACACCGGGGAGCTGTTTTTT. Encoded protein: CASRLTSGGPNTGELFF.

This clonotype was detected many times. The V call is TRBV6-5, the J call TRBJ2-7, with D maybe TRBD2 (5 bases). The germline CDR1 and CDR2 sequences are MNHEY and SVGAGI. Trimming took 2 bases from V and 5 from J, leaving 10 bases between them. The length of the CDR3 is 13 residues. The CDR3, as DNA: TGTGCCAGCAGTTACGGCGAGGAGGACGAGCAGTACTTC. Translation: CASSYGEEDEQYF.

This clonotype occurred a few times. Germline and junction disagree at one end, which may indicate a read error. The J gene is TRBJ2-7, the V gene TRBV20-1; 7 bases align to TRBD2. The CDR3 totals 14 residues. The germline V gene has CDR1 DFQATT and CDR2 SNEGSKA (reference sequence). The CDR3 nucleotides read TGCATTGCTAGAGAGCGGGGACGCTCCTACGAGCAGTACTTC. The encoded protein is CIARERGRSYEQYF.

This clonotype was counted ten times or more. The CDR3: CASSLAGRTVFSNTEAFF. The CDR3 bases are TGCGCCAGCAGCTTGGCCGGAAGGACAGTCTTCTCGAACACTGAAGCTTTCTTT. The rearrangement joins TRBV5-1 to TRBJ1-1; D possibly corresponds to TRBD1 (6 bases). Per germline, CDR1 SGHRS and CDR2 YFSETQ. The CDR3 contains 18 residues. Trimming removed 0 bases from V and 1 base from J, with 19 bases in between.

This clonotype has just a few counts. The rearrangement uses TRBV10-3 and TRBJ2-7, with TRBD2 identical over 9 bases. This CDR3 spans 14 amino acids. CDR1 and CDR2 from the germline V gene are ENHRY and SYGVKD. The ends lost 6 bases at V and 3 bases at J; junction bases unmatched: 6. CDR3 protein: CAIRVAGEFYEQYF. The DNA for the CDR3 is TGTGCCATCAGAGTAGCGGGGGAGTTCTACGAGCAGTACTTC.

There are many counts of this clonotype. J is TRBJ1-2 and V is TRBV20-1, with D maybe TRBD1 (5 bases). Trimming removed 3 bases from V and 8 bases from J, with 13 bases in between. Germline CDR1 is DFQATT and CDR2 is SNEGSKA (reference sequence). The CDR3 is 12 amino acids. CDR3 coding DNA: TGCAGTGCTAGGGGGCCTGCGGAAGGCTACACCTTC. This encodes CSARGPAEGYTF.

V gene TRBV5-1 combines with J gene TRBJ2-7; 11 positions match TRBD2. The CDR3 spans 17 residues. Unmatched junction bases numbered 13, after V lost 3 bases and J lost 5 bases. Germline V gives CDR1 SGHRS, CDR2 YFSETQ. The CDR3 sequence is CASSSLAGGPLAHEQYF. Here the CDR3 DNA reads TGCGCCAGCAGCTCTCTAGCGGGGGGCCCACTCGCCCACGAGCAGTACTTC.

This clonotype was seen repeatedly, ten times or more. The CDR3 region has the DNA TGTGCCAGCAGTGACGACAGGTGGGCAGATACGCAGTATTTT. Its translation is CASSDDRWADTQYF. The rearrangement links TRBV6-4 to TRBJ2-3; D possibly corresponds to TRBD1 (6 bases). Germline CDR1 reads MRHNA; CDR2 reads SNTAGT. The length of the CDR3 is 14 residues. V lost 2 bases to trimming and J lost 4 bases, with 10 bases between them.

To note about this clonotype: Since a much larger clone is just one base distant, this may be a read error. This chain uses TRBV29-1 with TRBJ1-1; unclear D gene. The germline V gene has CDR1 SQVTM and CDR2 ANQGSEA. CDR3 size: 14 residues. Deletions cut 5 bases from V and 4 bases from J, with 17 bases between. The CDR3 loop reads CSVIDIQKGTEAFF. The CDR3 DNA follows: TGCAGCGTTATAGACATTCAAAAGGGCACTGAAGCTTTCTTT.

This clonotype was counted at least ten times. The gene calls are TRBV27 and TRBJ1-2; TRBD1 might be the D (6 bases). The CDR3 has 18 residues. CDR1 is MNHEY and CDR2 is SMNVEV in the germline V gene (reference sequence). The germline V and J ends were trimmed by 3 bases and 8 bases, with 28 bases remaining between them. The CDR3 loop reads CASSFLLIGGKSFGGYTF. In nucleotides, the CDR3 is TGTGCCAGCAGTTTTCTTCTCATAGGGGGGAAATCGTTCGGCGGCTACACCTTC.

This clonotype was seen a few times. The chain carries TRBV5-1 and TRBJ2-6; TRBD1 might be the D (6 bases). CDR1 is SGHRS, CDR2 YFSETQ, per germline. Trimming pared 7 bases from V and 1 base from J, leaving 9 bases between. The CDR3 spans 14 residues. CDR3 DNA sequence: TGCGCCAGCGGCCAGGGGTCTGGGGCCAACGTCCTGACTTTC. Protein sequence: CASGQGSGANVLTF.

This clonotype was seen repeatedly, ten times or more. The chain combines TRBV30 with TRBJ1-2, with a possible D match to TRBD1 (5 bases). The germline gives CDR1 GTSNPN, CDR2 SVGIG (reference sequence). CDR3 size: 16 residues. Trimming took off 5 bases at V and 3 bases at J, with 22 bases between the two ends. The CDR3 coding sequence is TGTGCCTGGGGAAGACAGACCCCAATTAAAGACTATGGCTACACCTTC. It translates to CAWGRQTPIKDYGYTF.

V is TRBV6-5 and J is TRBJ1-5; 10 bases map to TRBD1. Germline V gene data show CDR1 as MNHEY and CDR2 as SVGAGI. V dropped 6 bases and J dropped 4; count of bases not matched to a gene: 9. This CDR3 region has 16 residues. DNA for the CDR3: TGTGCCAGCAGCCCCGCTCGGACAGGGGGGAATCAGCCCCAGCATTTT. Its protein product is CASSPARTGGNQPQHF.

This clonotype has a count of ten or more. This chain uses TRBV6-2 or TRBV6-3 with TRBJ2-7; 7 bases are a match to TRBD1. The CDR3 is 14 amino acids. Germline V lookup: CDR1 MNHEY, CDR2 SVGEGT. The V segment lost 6 bases and the J segment 0 bases; nucleotides outside the gene matches: 5. CDR3 amino acids: CASSKGDSSYEQYF. The CDR3 nucleotides are TGTGCCAGCAGCAAGGGGGACAGCTCCTACGAGCAGTACTTC.

This clonotype was detected ten times or more. The chain employs TRBV12-3 or TRBV12-4 and TRBJ2-5, with 8 bases lining up with TRBD1. This CDR3 spans 16 amino acids. The V gene end was trimmed by 6 bases and the J gene end by 7 bases; junction bases not matched to a gene: 16. CDR3 sequence reads: CASRIIDRGHWGTQYF. In nucleotides, the CDR3 is TGTGCCAGCAGAATTATTGACAGGGGACATTGGGGGACCCAGTACTTC.

This clonotype was counted many times. V usage is TRBV25-1 and J usage is TRBJ2-3, with 12 positions matching TRBD2. Germline CDR1 and CDR2: MGHDK and SYGVNS. The CDR3 loop spans 18 amino acids. Trimming took 1 base from V and 2 from J; bases not matched to a gene: 7. The CDR3 sequence is CASSELWLAGGDTDTQYF. Written as DNA, the CDR3 is TGTGCCAGCAGTGAATTATGGCTAGCGGGGGGGGACACAGATACGCAGTATTTT.

This clonotype was observed at least ten times. The V call is TRBV4-1, the J call TRBJ2-1; 11 positions agree with TRBD2. The germline CDR1 and CDR2 sequences are MGHRA and YSYEKL. CDR3 size: 12 residues. Losses at the gene ends were 3 bases for V and 15 bases for J; bases not matched to a gene: 4. For the CDR3, the DNA is TGCGCCAGCAGCCACCTAGCGGGGGGCCTGTTCTTC. This gives the protein CASSHLAGGLFF.

This clonotype showed up many times. This rearrangement joins TRBV11-2 to TRBJ2-1; unclear D gene. The CDR3 spans 15 residues. The germline V and J ends were trimmed by 5 bases and 2 bases, with 13 bases remaining between them. Germline assignment: CDR1 SGHAT and CDR2 FQNNGV. CDR3 sequence reads: CASSPMGGTYNEQFF. The CDR3 DNA is TGTGCCAGCAGCCCGATGGGCGGTACCTACAATGAGCAGTTCTTC.

This clonotype came up many times. The chain links TRBV29-1 to TRBJ1-2; tentative D call: TRBD1 (6 bases). V was clipped by 7 bases and J by 4 bases, with 13 bases between them. The CDR3 is 12 residues long. CDR1 is SQVTM and CDR2 is ANQGSEA in the germline V gene. CDR3 DNA: TGCAGCGCCCCGACAGGAAGCTATGGCTACACCTTC. This encodes CSAPTGSYGYTF.

This clonotype was picked up many times. The chain couples TRBV5-1 to TRBJ2-7; perhaps TRBD1 as D (5 bases). This CDR3 region has 14 residues. Per the germline V gene, CDR1 is SGHRS and CDR2 is YFSETQ. The V gene lost 4 bases and the J gene lost 2 bases, with 13 bases spanning the gap. CDR3 in DNA: TGCGCCAGCAGCAAAATCGACAGACCCTACGAGCAGTACTTC. Translation: CASSKIDRPYEQYF. Using reference TRBV5-1 and TRBJ2-7 for the parts outside the CDR3, the full variable domain is KAGVTQTPRYLIKTRGQQVTLSCSPISGHRSVSWYQQTPGQGLQFLFEYFSETQRNKGNFPGRFSGRQFSNSRSEMNVSTLELGDSALYLCASSKIDRPYEQYFGPGTRLTVT.

This clonotype was seen many times. The gene calls are TRBV20-1 and TRBJ1-5; D unresolved. The CDR3 spans 13 residues. V lost 7 bases to trimming and J lost 3 bases, with 13 bases between them. Germline V gene lookup returns CDR1 DFQATT and CDR2 SNEGSKA (reference sequence). The DNA of the CDR3 is TGCAGTGTTGGCGCGGCAGTCAATCAGCCCCAGCATTTT. It codes for CSVGAAVNQPQHF.

This clonotype has at least ten counts. This sequence joins TRBV3-1 and TRBJ1-5; TRBD1 is a possible D gene (6 bases). This CDR3 region has 18 residues. The V end lost 0 bases, the J end lost 3 bases, and 18 bases lay between the germline ends. Germline CDR1 and CDR2: LGHDT and YNNKEL (reference sequence). CDR3 protein: CASSQDLTGRGFNQPQHF. The DNA of the CDR3 is TGTGCCAGCAGCCAAGATCTAACGGGCAGGGGCTTCAATCAGCCCCAGCATTTT.

This clonotype was counted ten times or more. The chain carries TRBV4-1 and TRBJ2-7; 7 nucleotides line up with TRBD1. The CDR3 is 17 residues long. After removal of 3 bases from V and 2 bases from J, the junction contained 13 bases not matched to a gene. Germline V gene sequence: CDR1 MGHRA, CDR2 YSYEKL. This CDR3 reads CASSHPKGGQGAYEQYF. The CDR3 nucleotides read TGCGCCAGCAGCCACCCGAAGGGTGGGCAGGGGGCCTACGAGCAGTACTTC.

This clonotype was recorded at least ten times. This rearrangement joins TRBV5-1 to TRBJ2-5; D is possibly TRBD2 (6 bases). V lost 0 bases, J lost 9 bases, and 18 bases lay in between. The CDR3 contains 15 residues. CDR1 is SGHRS, CDR2 YFSETQ, per germline. The CDR3 is CASSLERSGTGAQYF. The CDR3 bases are TGCGCCAGCAGCTTGGAACGGTCTGGCACGGGGGCCCAGTACTTC.

This clonotype appeared many times. V and J are TRBV29-1 and TRBJ2-3, with TRBD1 identical over 8 bases. CDR1 is SQVTM, CDR2 ANQGSEA, per germline. This CDR3 is 12 amino acids long. V dropped 4 bases and J dropped 3; count of bases not matched to a gene: 0. The CDR3 coding sequence is TGCAGCGTTGGACAGGGGACAGATACGCAGTATTTT. The encoded protein is CSVGQGTDTQYF.